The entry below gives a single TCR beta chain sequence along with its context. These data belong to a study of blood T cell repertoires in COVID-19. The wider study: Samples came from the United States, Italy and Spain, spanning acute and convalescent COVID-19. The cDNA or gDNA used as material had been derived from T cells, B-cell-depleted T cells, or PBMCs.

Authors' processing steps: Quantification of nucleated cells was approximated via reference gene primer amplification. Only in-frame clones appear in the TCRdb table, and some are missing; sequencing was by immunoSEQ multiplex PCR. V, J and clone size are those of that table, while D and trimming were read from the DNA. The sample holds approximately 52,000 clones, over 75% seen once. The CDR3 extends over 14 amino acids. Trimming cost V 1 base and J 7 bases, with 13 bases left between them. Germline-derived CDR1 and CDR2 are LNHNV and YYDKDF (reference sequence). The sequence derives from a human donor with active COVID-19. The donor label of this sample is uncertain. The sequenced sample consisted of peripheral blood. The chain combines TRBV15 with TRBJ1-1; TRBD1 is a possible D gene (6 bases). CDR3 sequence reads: CATSRGDQGYEAFF. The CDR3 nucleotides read TGTGCCACCAGCAGAGGGGACCAGGGGTATGAAGCTTTCTTT.